This is a list of T cell receptor beta chains from one sample in a study of patients and donors after allogeneic stem cell transplantation. TCRdb redid the calling of the RT-PCR reads with MiXCR, one entry per CDR3 protein. The table has 40,000 to 45,000 distinct CDR3 sequences, about 30% seen once. The sample consisted of blood, either unsorted or a sorted T cell fraction (not recorded which). The source of these receptors is a human donor who was either an allogeneic HSCT recipient or a stem cell or donor lymphocyte infusion donor (not recorded which). It is not recorded whose cells these are; they may come from a transplant donor. CDR3s include the opening cysteine and the closing phenylalanine or tryptophan. Fields, in order: clone size, D gene, J gene, V gene, CDR3 protein, CDR3 DNA. A D gene is named only where the DNA matches it firmly. Some rows mark clone size as missing; the rest say once, few, many or name a class of expanded clone.

few | - | TRBJ1-6 | TRBV9 | CASRTGSSYNSPLHF | TGTGCCAGCAGAACAGGGAGCTCCTATAATTCACCCCTCCACTTT
- | - | TRBJ2-7 | TRBV25-1 | CASSDPGARIYEQYF | TGTGCCAGCAGTGACCCAGGAGCTCGTATCTACGAGCAGTACTTC
- | - | TRBJ2-2 | TRBV7-2 | CASSLMETGELFF | TGTGCCAGCAGCTTAATGGAAACCGGGGAGCTGTTTTTT
- | - | TRBJ1-5 | TRBV5-6 | CASSQLPGFSQPQHF | TGTGCCAGCAGCCAACTTCCAGGGTTTAGTCAGCCCCAGCATTTT
- | - | TRBJ1-1 | TRBV5-6 | CASSSTTSRSGADTEAFF | TGTGCCAGCAGCTCGACAACTTCCCGATCAGGGGCGGACACTGAAGCTTTCTTT
- | TRBD1 | TRBJ2-1 | TRBV29-1 | CSVSRFGVRQGGNNEQFF | TGCAGCGTCTCCCGCTTCGGAGTACGACAGGGGGGAAACAATGAGCAGTTCTTC
- | - | TRBJ2-4 | TRBV29-1 | CSVEIGGSIQYF | TGCAGCGTTGAAATTGGCGGTAGCATTCAGTACTTC
many | - | TRBJ1-3 | TRBV28 | CASTLRTGNTIYF | TGTGCCAGCACCCTTCGGACTGGAAACACCATATATTTT
- | - | TRBJ2-7 | TRBV4-2 | CASSQDNRQPLYEQYF | TGTGCCAGCAGCCAAGATAACCGGCAGCCGCTGTACGAGCAGTACTTC
- | TRBD1 | TRBJ2-7 | TRBV20-1 | CSAGGQGYSYEQYF | TGCAGTGCTGGGGGACAGGGATACTCCTACGAGCAGTACTTC
- | - | TRBJ1-1 | TRBV12-3/TRBV12-4 | CASSSMTGGYTEAFF | TGTGCCAGCAGTTCCATGACAGGCGGGTACACTGAAGCTTTCTTT
many | TRBD1 | TRBJ1-1 | TRBV7-9 | CASSLLGQGKGGEAFF | TGTGCCAGCAGCTTATTGGGACAGGGAAAGGGCGGTGAAGCTTTCTTT
- | TRBD2 | TRBJ2-7 | TRBV2 | CASRTGTTRQYF | TGTGCCAGCAGAACCGGGACTACCAGGCAGTACTTC
many | TRBD1 | TRBJ1-1 | TRBV7-2 | CASSSRQGQAFF | TGTGCCAGCAGCTCTCGACAGGGACAAGCTTTCTTT
- | - | TRBJ2-1 | TRBV18 | CASSPGRYNEQFF | TGTGCCAGCTCACCGGGGAGATACAATGAGCAGTTCTTC
- | TRBD2 | TRBJ2-1 | TRBV5-1 | CASSLALAVFDEQFF | TGCGCCAGCAGCTTGGCACTAGCGGTTTTTGATGAGCAGTTCTTC
- | TRBD2 | TRBJ2-2 | TRBV4-3 | CASSQDRGRGLAGTGELFF | TGCGCCAGCAGCCAAGATCGGGGGCGTGGACTAGCAGGGACCGGGGAGCTGTTTTTT
once | TRBD1 | TRBJ2-4 | TRBV5-1 | CASSHSGQGINIQYF | TGCGCCAGCAGCCATTCGGGACAGGGGATAAACATTCAGTACTTC
few | - | TRBJ1-5 | TRBV9 | CASSVGDGGIHQPQHF | TGTGCCAGCAGCGTAGGGGATGGGGGAATTCATCAGCCCCAGCATTTT
- | - | TRBJ1-2 | TRBV7-9 | CASTLGIYGYTF | TGTGCCAGCACCCTGGGGATCTATGGCTACACCTTC
few | - | TRBJ2-1 | TRBV5-1 | CASPPLAEEGDEQFF | TGCGCCAGCCCGCCTCTAGCGGAAGAGGGGGATGAGCAGTTCTTC
- | - | TRBJ1-4 | TRBV12-3/TRBV12-4 | CASSLLAGREKLFF | TGTGCCAGCAGTTTATTGGCAGGGCGAGAAAAACTGTTTTTT
- | - | TRBJ2-7 | TRBV9 | CASSVSPSYEQYF | TGTGCCAGCAGCGTATCCCCCTCCTACGAGCAGTACTTC
many | TRBD1 | TRBJ1-2 | TRBV10-3 | CAISDPTGKKGNGYTF | TGTGCCATCAGTGATCCGACAGGGAAGAAGGGCAATGGCTACACCTTC
- | TRBD2 | TRBJ2-1 | TRBV24-1 | CATSAGSGRGYNEQFF | TGTGCCACCAGTGCGGGGAGCGGGAGAGGCTACAATGAGCAGTTCTTC
few | - | TRBJ1-5 | TRBV19 | CASSFAGNNQPQHF | TGTGCCAGTAGTTTCGCGGGCAACAATCAGCCCCAGCATTTT
few | TRBD2 | TRBJ2-3 | TRBV5-4 | CASSRDYSTDTQYF | TGTGCCAGCAGCCGGGACTATAGCACAGATACGCAGTATTTT
- | TRBD2 | TRBJ2-4 | TRBV12-3/TRBV12-4 | CASSFRRERLNIQYF | TGTGCCAGCAGTTTTCGGCGGGAGAGATTAAACATTCAGTACTTC
few | TRBD1 | TRBJ2-7 | TRBV27 | CASSLTGGPHYEQYF | TGTGCCAGCAGTCTTACAGGGGGACCCCATTACGAGCAGTACTTC
few | - | TRBJ2-5 | TRBV5-1 | CASSLGLGRVETQYF | TGCGCCAGCAGCTTGGGGCTGGGGCGGGTGGAGACCCAGTACTTC
- | TRBD1 | TRBJ1-5 | TRBV29-1 | CSVRQGINGQPQHF | TGCAGCGTAAGACAGGGTATCAATGGGCAGCCCCAGCATTTT
- | - | TRBJ1-5 | TRBV20-1 | CSARDGASNQPQHF | TGCAGTGCTAGAGATGGGGCTAGCAATCAGCCCCAGCATTTT
- | TRBD1 | TRBJ2-3 | TRBV5-1 | CASSLVPGQGPDTQYF | TGCGCCAGCAGCTTGGTGCCGGGACAGGGTCCAGATACGCAGTATTTT
- | - | TRBJ1-5 | TRBV7-2 | CASSLDGGGNQPQHF | TGTGCCAGCAGTCTCGATGGCGGGGGCAATCAGCCCCAGCATTTT
- | TRBD1 | TRBJ2-5 | TRBV4-3 | CASSQDKGGPETQYF | TGCGCCAGCAGCCAAGATAAAGGGGGCCCAGAGACCCAGTACTTC
many | - | TRBJ1-2 | TRBV3-1 | CASSLDGLYGYTF | TGTGCCAGCAGCTTGGACGGTTTATATGGCTACACCTTC
once | TRBD2 | TRBJ2-7 | TRBV6-5 | CASSYASGSPYEQYF | TGTGCCAGCAGTTACGCTAGCGGGAGTCCGTACGAGCAGTACTTC
few | - | TRBJ1-1 | TRBV5-1 | CASSLEGFQAEAFF | TGCGCCAGCAGCTTGGAAGGTTTTCAGGCTGAAGCTTTCTTT
few | - | TRBJ2-1 | TRBV27 | CASSFGRFYPGEQFF | TGTGCCAGCAGTTTTGGACGGTTCTACCCAGGGGAGCAGTTCTTC
- | TRBD1 | TRBJ1-2 | TRBV4-3 | CASSQVQDRGLGGYTF | TGCGCCAGCAGCCAAGTCCAGGACAGGGGGCTTGGTGGCTACACCTTC
- | - | TRBJ2-1 | TRBV20-1 | CSARRNSFGEQFF | TGCAGTGCTAGACGCAACAGCTTCGGGGAGCAGTTCTTC
- | - | TRBJ2-7 | TRBV12-3/TRBV12-4 | CASRTPPYEQYF | TGTGCCAGCAGGACCCCTCCTTACGAGCAGTACTTC
few | TRBD1 | TRBJ1-2 | TRBV14 | CASSQTGKASGYTF | TGTGCCAGCAGCCAGACAGGGAAGGCGTCGGGCTACACCTTC
few | - | TRBJ1-1 | TRBV6-5 | CASRNRGRSAEAFF | TGTGCCAGCAGGAATCGGGGCCGGAGTGCTGAAGCTTTCTTT
- | - | TRBJ2-7 | TRBV6-5 | CASGRYEQYF | TGTGCCAGCGGACGTTACGAGCAGTACTTC
few | - | TRBJ1-6 | TRBV19 | CASTKLEGRNSPLHF | TGTGCCAGTACGAAACTGGAGGGGCGGAATTCACCCCTCCACTTT
few | - | TRBJ2-2 | TRBV12-3/TRBV12-4 | CASSLLGTGTGELFF | TGTGCCAGCAGCCTGCTGGGGACTGGCACCGGGGAGCTGTTTTTT
- | TRBD1 | TRBJ2-5 | TRBV29-1 | CSGSVTGTLFGETQYF | TGCAGCGGTTCAGTGACAGGGACCCTGTTCGGAGAGACCCAGTACTTC
- | - | TRBJ2-6 | TRBV5-1 | CASSLGVGANVLTF | TGCGCCAGCAGTTTAGGGGTAGGGGCCAACGTCCTGACTTTC
- | - | TRBJ2-2 | TRBV7-2 | CATRRGELFF | TGTGCCACTCGGCGGGGGGAGCTGTTTTTT
few | - | TRBJ2-1 | TRBV7-3 | CASSSGTGAYNEQFF | TGTGCCAGCAGCTCCGGGACTGGGGCCTACAATGAGCAGTTCTTC
- | - | TRBJ2-7 | TRBV12-3/TRBV12-4 | CASSSPDGDSSYEQYF | TGTGCCAGCAGTTCCCCGGACGGCGATAGCTCCTACGAGCAGTACTTC
few | - | TRBJ1-1 | TRBV7-9 | CASSYWDRGAFF | TGTGCCAGCAGCTACTGGGACCGGGGCGCTTTCTTT
few | TRBD1 | TRBJ1-4 | TRBV6-2/TRBV6-3 | CATRDRINEKLFF | TGTGCAACCCGGGACAGAATAAATGAAAAACTGTTTTTT
- | - | TRBJ1-4 | TRBV20-1 | CSAPITRGKLFF | TGCAGTGCGCCTATTACTCGCGGAAAACTGTTTTTT
many | - | TRBJ1-2 | TRBV7-2 | CASSLTPGGYGYTF | TGTGCCAGCAGCTTAACTCCGGGAGGCTATGGCTACACCTTC
many | TRBD2 | TRBJ2-1 | TRBV7-9 | CASTLGASGAYNEQFF | TGTGCCAGCACCCTAGGGGCTAGCGGGGCCTACAATGAGCAGTTCTTC
- | - | TRBJ2-4 | TRBV20-1 | CSANSGRAKNIQYF | TGCAGTGCTAATAGCGGACGAGCCAAAAACATTCAGTACTTC
- | TRBD1 | TRBJ1-2 | TRBV28 | CASSSSQGVGGYTF | TGTGCCAGCAGTTCCTCACAGGGGGTAGGTGGCTACACCTTC
- | - | TRBJ1-2 | TRBV20-1 | CSASQGGDYGYTF | TGCAGTGCTAGTCAAGGGGGGGACTATGGCTACACCTTC